The 3 T cell receptor beta chains below come from one sample, sequenced in a study of T cell responses to AZD1222 COVID-19 vaccine. Repertoires were generated with immunoSEQ multiplex PCR, while TCRdb's copy carries only in-frame clones and drops some. This table holds 150,000 or so clones, about 91% found once. Source: peripheral blood, taken 28 days after the second AZD1222 dose. The source of these receptors is an adult who received the AZD1222 COVID-19 vaccine.

This chain joins TRBV6-5 and TRBJ1-1; tentatively, D is TRBD1 (5 bases). V was trimmed by 6 bases and J by 3 bases, leaving 14 bases between them. CDR1 is MNHEY and CDR2 is SVGAGI in the germline V gene. The CDR3 loop spans 14 amino acids. The CDR3 region is CASSAQADDTEAFF. The DNA of the CDR3 is TGTGCCAGCAGCGCACAGGCTGATGACACTGAAGCTTTCTTT.

The rearrangement joins TRBV6-5 to TRBJ1-4; a weak D match, TRBD1 (5 bases). This CDR3 has 14 amino acids. The germline V and J ends were trimmed by 7 bases and 5 bases, with 14 bases remaining between them. CDR1 and CDR2 (germline): MNHEY, SVGAGI. The CDR3 region has the DNA TGTGCCAGCACCGACGGGGGAGGGAATGAAAAACTGTTTTTT. Translation: CASTDGGGNEKLFF.

The chain joins TRBV9 to TRBJ1-6, with D tentatively TRBD1 (6 bases). The germline V gene has CDR1 SGDLS and CDR2 YYNGEE. Trimming pared 4 bases from V and 0 bases from J, leaving 11 bases between. The length of the CDR3 is 16 residues. The CDR3 nucleotides are TGTGCCAGCAGCCCGCAAGGGGGCTCCTATAATTCACCCCTCCACTTT. Translation gives CASSPQGGSYNSPLHF.